A selection of T cell receptor beta chains follows, all from one sample in a study of blood T cell repertoires in COVID-19. Profiling relied on immunoSEQ multiplex PCR, and the TCRdb table lists in-frame clones only, not all of them. The sample contains approximately 120,000 clones, around 90% of which appear only once. Material: peripheral blood. These TCRs come from a human donor in a cohort sampled during active COVID-19. CDR3s include the opening cysteine and the closing phenylalanine or tryptophan. D genes are given only for firm matches. Clone size is stated in some rows and not others, as once, few, many or a class when expanded.

NA	TRBJ2-7	TRBV4-1	few	TGCGCCAGCAGCCAACTGGGGCCGCCCTACGAGCAGTACTTC	CASSQLGPPYEQYF
NA	TRBJ1-1	TRBV5-6	NA	TGTGCCAGCAGCCCGCAGGGGCCGGGGGGAACTGAAGCTTTCTTT	CASSPQGPGGTEAFF
NA	TRBJ2-1	TRBV6-6	NA	TGTGCCAGCAGTTACGGGCCCATTGGGGGCCATGAGCAGTTCTTC	CASSYGPIGGHEQFF
TRBD1	TRBJ1-1	TRBV27	few	TGTGCCAGCAGTGGGACAGGGGAGAAGGGCACTGAAGCTTTCTTT	CASSGTGEKGTEAFF
NA	TRBJ2-7	TRBV7-9	NA	TGTGCCAGCAGCTTAGCGGGGCAGGGTTACGAGCAGTACTTC	CASSLAGQGYEQYF
TRBD1	TRBJ2-1	TRBV2	NA	TGTGCCAGCAGTTACAGGGGGAGCAATTACAATGAGCAGTTCTTC	CASSYRGSNYNEQFF
TRBD1	TRBJ1-6	TRBV27	NA	TGTGCCAGCAGTCCCCTTCAGGGGGGCTTACCCCTCCACTTT	CASSPLQGGLPLHF
TRBD1	TRBJ2-7	TRBV5-1	NA	TGCGCCAGCAGCTTACCCGGGACAGGGGGCTTCAACGAGCAGTACTTC	CASSLPGTGGFNEQYF
TRBD2	TRBJ2-7	TRBV24-1	NA	TGTGCCACCAGTGATCCCAATAGCGGGAGAGGCGACGAGCAGTACTTC	CATSDPNSGRGDEQYF
NA	TRBJ1-1	TRBV7-2	NA	TGTGCCAGCAGCTTATACGGGGTGAACACTGAAGCTTTCTTT	CASSLYGVNTEAFF
NA	TRBJ2-7	TRBV20-1	NA	TGCAGTGCTAGTGATCGATCGGGCGGGTTCTACGAGCAGTACTTC	CSASDRSGGFYEQYF
TRBD1	TRBJ1-2	TRBV19	NA	TGTGCCAGTAGTATCCGGGACAGGGTCTATGGCTACACCTTC	CASSIRDRVYGYTF
NA	TRBJ2-5	TRBV7-8	NA	TGTGCCAGCAGCGTACAAGAGACCCAGTACTTC	CASSVQETQYF
TRBD1	TRBJ1-2	TRBV9	NA	TGTGCCAGCAGAGGACAGGGGTCGGACTATGGCTACACCTTC	CASRGQGSDYGYTF
TRBD2	TRBJ2-5	TRBV5-1	NA	TGCGCCAGCAGCTTGGCGGGGCTAGCGGGGGGCCAAGAGACCCAGTACTTC	CASSLAGLAGGQETQYF
TRBD1	TRBJ2-1	TRBV4-2	once	TGTGCCAGCAGCCAGGAACGTCTGAACAGGGGGCACAATGAGCAGTTCTTC	CASSQERLNRGHNEQFF
NA	TRBJ1-1	TRBV28	once	TGTGCCAGCAGTCGAGGACAGCTGAACACTGAAGCTTTCTTT	CASSRGQLNTEAFF
TRBD1	TRBJ1-3	TRBV7-9	NA	TGTGCCAGCAACAGGGGGGACACCATATATTTT	CASNRGDTIYF
NA	TRBJ1-5	TRBV7-9	NA	TGTGCCAGCAGCCTCGGGTCGTCATATCAGCCCCAGCATTTT	CASSLGSSYQPQHF
NA	TRBJ1-3	TRBV5-1	NA	TGCGCCAGCAGCCCAACGACAGCCTCTGGAAACACCATATATTTT	CASSPTTASGNTIYF
TRBD1	TRBJ1-4	TRBV18	NA	TGTGCCAGCTCACCCGCGGACAGGACTAATGAAAAACTGTTTTTT	CASSPADRTNEKLFF
NA	TRBJ1-2	TRBV27	NA	TGTGCCAGCAGTGGCAGGACAGACTCTATGGACTACACCTTC	CASSGRTDSMDYTF
NA	TRBJ2-2	TRBV5-1	NA	TGCGCCAGCAGGTATTTTGACTTAACCGGGGAGCTGTTTTTT	CASRYFDLTGELFF
TRBD2	TRBJ2-3	TRBV2	NA	TGTGCCAGCAGGGGGGGGCTAGCGGGGACGCAGTATTTT	CASRGGLAGTQYF
NA	TRBJ2-7	TRBV10-3	NA	TGTGCCATCAGTGAGTCTTGGGGCGGCGCGTTTTCGTACGAGCAGTACTTC	CAISESWGGAFSYEQYF
NA	TRBJ1-5	TRBV19	few	TGTGCCAGTAACAGGGTAATTAGAAATCAGCCCCAGCATTTT	CASNRVIRNQPQHF
NA	TRBJ1-1	TRBV5-4	NA	TGTGCCAGCAGCCGGCCGCAGGGCGCTGAAGCTTTCTTT	CASSRPQGAEAFF
TRBD2	TRBJ2-2	TRBV4-1	NA	TGCGCCAGCAGGCGGGGGACTTACACCGGGGAGCTGTTTTTT	CASRRGTYTGELFF
NA	TRBJ2-2	TRBV19	NA	TGTGCCAGTAACGGACAGACGAACACCGGGGAGCTGTTTTTT	CASNGQTNTGELFF
TRBD2	TRBJ2-1	TRBV4-3	NA	TGCGCCAGCAGCCAAGTAACTAGCGGGAGGAGCTCCTACAATGAGCAGTTCTTC	CASSQVTSGRSSYNEQFF
NA	TRBJ2-5	TRBV3-1/TRBV3-2	once	TGTGCCAGCAGCCAAGGGGCCCTCAAGACCCAGTACTTC	CASSQGALKTQYF
NA	TRBJ1-6	TRBV9	NA	TGTGCCAGCAGCCCCCGAAATTCGGTGGGGGGTTCACCCCTCCACTTT	CASSPRNSVGGSPLHF
NA	TRBJ1-5	TRBV19	NA	TGTGCCTCGAGAACAGGGAACAATCAGCCCCAGCATTTT	CASRTGNNQPQHF
NA	TRBJ1-5	TRBV7-2	NA	TGTGCCAGCAGCTTAGACGGAACTAACAATCAGCCCCAGCATTTT	CASSLDGTNNQPQHF
NA	TRBJ2-2	TRBV7-9	NA	TGTGCCAGCAGCGAGACTCGTGTCGGCGGGGAGCTGTTTTTT	CASSETRVGGELFF
TRBD1	TRBJ1-1	TRBV7-9	NA	TGTGCCAGCAGCTTTCAGGGGGCGCTTACTGAAGCTTTCTTT	CASSFQGALTEAFF
NA	TRBJ2-1	TRBV4-1	NA	TGCGCCAGCAGCCAAGATAATGATGAGCAGTTCTTC	CASSQDNDEQFF